This TCR beta chain was found in a study of shared clonotypes between healthy human individuals. At the level of the study: The study enrolled a couple of women and a few men aged 18 to 49.

Assay: immunoSEQ multiplex PCR; the TCRdb copy retains only in-frame clones and omits some. The data show some 2,100,000 clones, roughly 91% seen once. The CDR3 has 15 amino acids. Trimming removed 5 bases from V and 6 bases from J; junction bases left unmatched: 8. Germline V gene data show CDR1 as SEHNR and CDR2 as FQNEAQ (reference sequence). Terminally differentiated effector memory CD45RA+ cells were excluded from the naive CD8 cells, which were CD45RO-negative and positively selected for CCR7. The chain uses TRBV7-9 and TRBJ2-7; 12 bases are a match to TRBD1. This receptor was taken from a man between 18 and 29 years old in good health. Some clones in this sample may be carry-over from other donors' samples. The specimen sequenced was naive CD8+ T cells from PBMCs. As DNA, the CDR3 is TGTGCCAGCAGCCGCGGTCCGGGACAGGGGGCCGAGCAGTACTTC. Protein: CASSRGPGQGAEQYF.